The next 7 T cell receptor beta chains were all read from a single sample in a study of T-cell memory formation after mild COVID-19. TCRdb re-analysed the 5' RACE reads in MiXCR, keeping a single row per CDR3 protein. In the table there are about 340,000 distinct CDR3 sequences, more than 20% of which are singletons. Sequenced material: PBMCs or a T cell subset sorted from them (not recorded which). The source of these receptors is an adult woman who had mild COVID-19 (a few samples of this study predate the infection). Cell type and time point are not known.

In its sample, this clonotype was seen a few times. This chain links TRBV6-5 with TRBJ1-2; no reliable D call. The germline CDR1 and CDR2 sequences are MNHEY and SVGAGI. The CDR3 covers 14 residues. V lost 3 bases and J 6 bases, leaving 14 bases between the germline ends. Here the CDR3 DNA reads TGTGCCAGCAGTTATAGCTCAGGAGTAAATGGCTACACCTTC. This codes for CASSYSSGVNGYTF.

A few counts support this clonotype. The chain recombines TRBV7-6 with TRBJ2-3, with 8 bases fitting TRBD1. This CDR3 has 15 residues. The V gene end was trimmed by 4 bases and the J gene end by 2 bases; junction bases not matched to a gene: 5. Germline V gives CDR1 SGHVS, CDR2 FNYEAQ. Here the CDR3 reads CASSSRTGPTDTQYF. DNA of the CDR3: TGTGCCAGCAGCTCCCGGACAGGGCCCACAGATACGCAGTATTTT.

The chain combines TRBV12-3 or TRBV12-4 with TRBJ2-7, with D possibly called TRBD1 or TRBD2 (5 bases each). Trimming stripped 7 bases from V and 2 bases from J, with 12 bases between. CDR3 length equals 13 residues. Here the CDR3 reads CASTTGPTYEQYF. The CDR3 region has the DNA TGTGCCAGCACCACGGGGCCCACCTACGAGCAGTACTTC.

This clonotype was counted a few times. The J gene is TRBJ1-2, the V gene TRBV5-1, with D possibly matching TRBD1 (5 bases). The CDR3 extends over 16 amino acids. The V and J ends lost 4 bases and 5 bases respectively, with 21 bases between them. Germline-derived CDR1 and CDR2 are SGHRS and YFSETQ. The CDR3: CASSPGPALSWYGYTF. CDR3 nucleotide sequence: TGCGCCAGCAGCCCGGGACCCGCGCTCTCGTGGTATGGCTACACCTTC.

This clonotype was picked up a small number of times. This chain joins TRBV12-3 or TRBV12-4 and TRBJ1-2; D is unclear. The CDR3 is made up of 13 amino acids. Trimming shortened V by 3 bases and J by 3 bases, and 8 bases separated the two germline ends. The CDR3 nucleotides read TGTGCCAGCAGTTTCGGGAACCACTATGGCTACACCTTC. This encodes CASSFGNHYGYTF.

This clonotype occurred many times. The CDR3 DNA reads as TGTGCCAGTAGGGGTTTCACCGGGGAGCTGTTTTTT. Protein sequence: CASRGFTGELFF. V gene TRBV19 combines with J gene TRBJ2-2, with D hard to call. There are 12 residues in the CDR3. The germline CDR1 and CDR2 sequences are LNHDA and SQIVND (reference sequence). V lost 6 bases and J lost 4, with 6 bases in between. Using reference TRBV19 and TRBJ2-2 for the parts outside the CDR3, the full variable domain is DGGITQSPKYLFRKEGQNVTLSCEQNLNHDAMYWYRQDPGQGLRLIYYSQIVNDFQKGDIAEGYSVSREKKESFPLTVTSAQKNPTAFYLCASRGFTGELFFGEGSRLTVL.

The table lists this clonotype with a few counts. The J gene is TRBJ2-3, the V gene TRBV7-9; 8 bases match TRBD1. The germline V gene has CDR1 SEHNR and CDR2 FQNEAQ (reference sequence). CDR3 length: 16 amino acids. V shed 5 bases and J 4 bases; nucleotides not matched to a gene: 11. The chain's CDR3 is CASSKFRTGNSDTQYF. The CDR3 nucleotides are TGTGCCAGCAGCAAATTCCGGACAGGGAATTCAGATACGCAGTATTTT.